The clone carrying this TCR beta chain came up a few times. Its specificity is not known. This sample was taken from a study of tumour-infiltrating T cells in Burkitt lymphoma. Study at large: Patients covered every epidemiological subtype of Burkitt lymphoma. Overall and progression-free survival were predicted by productive clonality. General study points: Public clonotypes, several, appeared across numerous Burkitt lymphoma patients.

Trimming removed 6 bases from V and 7 bases from J, with 10 bases in between. CDR1 is MNHNS and CDR2 is SASEGT in the germline V gene. This CDR3 has 13 amino acids. The assay was immunoSEQ multiplex PCR, and TCRdb's table has in-frame clones only and misses some. The sample lists 46,000 or so clones; roughly 31% were seen once. The sequencing sample was made of tumor tissue. This clonotype originated in a human donor with Burkitt lymphoma. V is TRBV6-1 and J is TRBJ1-6; D possibly corresponds to TRBD1 (5 bases). The CDR3, as DNA: TGTGCCAGCAGCCGGGACTCCAATTCACCCCTCCACTTT. Its translation is CASSRDSNSPLHF.